The 28 T cell receptor beta chains in this list originate from one sample, sequenced in a study of T cells in Graves' hyperthyroidism and ophthalmopathy. RNA transcripts were the template for amplifying TCR beta CDR3 regions. HTBI primers were employed in a first-round RT-PCR of the TCR CDR3. TCRdb reprocessed the multiplex PCR reads with MiXCR, giving one entry per CDR3 protein. The repertoire holds around 180,000 distinct CDR3 sequences, with around 15% as singletons. The sample consisted of blood. The receptors come from a woman aged 50 to 60 with Graves' hyperthyroidism.

This clonotype occurred many times. This sequence joins TRBV2 and TRBJ1-3; D not resolved. The CDR3 length is 15 residues. Trimming cost V 3 bases and J 0 bases, with 9 bases left between them. Germline values: CDR1 SNHLY, CDR2 FYNNEI. The CDR3 region is CASSEGVNSGNTIYF. In DNA, the CDR3 is TGTGCCAGCAGTGAGGGCGTCAACTCTGGAAACACCATATATTTT.

A note on this clonotype: A read error is possible here, since a much larger clone lies one base away. The CDR3 sequence: CASSFVGRGNSYEQYF. As DNA, the CDR3 is TGTGCCAGCAGCTTTGTCGGTAGGGGAAACTCCTACGAGCAGTACTTC. This chain links TRBV7-9 with TRBJ2-7; D may be TRBD1 (5 bases). Germline CDR1 reads SEHNR; CDR2 reads FQNEAQ (reference sequence). Trimming shortened V by 3 bases and J by 0 bases, and 15 bases separated the two germline ends. The CDR3 runs to 16 residues.

Points on this clonotype: A much larger clone is a single base away; this may be a read error. The V call is TRBV4-3, the J call TRBJ2-7, with a weak D call TRBD1 (5 bases). CDR3 length: 16 residues. V was trimmed by 1 base and J by 3 bases, leaving 16 bases between them. The V gene's germline CDR1 is LGHNA and CDR2 YSLEER. The CDR3 sequence: CASSQVKPRGSYEQYF. The CDR3 DNA reads TGCGCCAGCAGCCAAGTGAAGCCAAGGGGAAGCTACGAGCAGTACTTC.

The V call is TRBV4-1, the J call TRBJ2-7; 7 bases agree with TRBD2. The V gene's germline CDR1 is MGHRA and CDR2 YSYEKL. J gave up 1 base and V 3 bases, and 6 bases lay outside the gene matches. There are 15 residues in the CDR3. Here the CDR3 DNA reads TGCGCCAGCAGCCATGGGCGGGAGATATCCTACGAGCAGTACTTC. It encodes CASSHGREISYEQYF.

A remark on this clonotype: This sequence may be a read error, since a much larger clone differs from it by one base. CDR3 protein: CASSLEPNTEAFF. The CDR3 DNA sequence: TGTGCCAGCAGCTTAGAACCGAACACTGAAGCTTTCTTT. The gene calls are TRBV7-2 and TRBJ1-1; D is uncertain. From germline, CDR1 is SGHTA and CDR2 FQGNSA. The length of the CDR3 is 13 residues. V was cut by 1 base and J by 1 base, with 4 bases left in between.

This clonotype has at least ten counts. The chain has TRBV15 and TRBJ2-7; 7 bases map to TRBD2. The germline V gene has CDR1 LNHNV and CDR2 YYDKDF (reference sequence). The CDR3 has 14 amino acids. Germline trimming cut 3 bases from V and 4 bases from J; bases unmatched to any gene: 6. The CDR3 region is CATSSFSGLYEQYF. In DNA, the CDR3 is TGTGCCACCAGCAGCTTTAGCGGGCTGTACGAGCAGTACTTC.

This clonotype has a count of ten or more. The chain combines TRBV29-1 with TRBJ2-4; tentative D call: TRBD1 (6 bases). Trimming pared 3 bases from V and 6 bases from J, leaving 12 bases between. This CDR3 has 13 amino acids. Germline-derived CDR1 and CDR2 are SQVTM and ANQGSEA. The DNA of the CDR3 is TGCAGCGTTGAGCAACAGGGACCAAACATTCAGTACTTC. It yields the protein CSVEQQGPNIQYF.

The chain is built from TRBV19 and TRBJ2-3; no reliable D call. V gave up 2 bases and J gave up 0 bases, with 6 bases separating them. CDR1 and CDR2 (germline): LNHDA, SQIVND (reference sequence). The CDR3 length is 14 residues. The CDR3 sequence: CASSITVSTDTQYF. In DNA form, the CDR3 reads TGTGCCAGTAGTATAACGGTCAGCACAGATACGCAGTATTTT. The complete variable domain, with remaining parts taken from reference TRBV19 and TRBJ2-3, reads DGGITQSPKYLFRKEGQNVTLSCEQNLNHDAMYWYRQDPGQGLRLIYYSQIVNDFQKGDIAEGYSVSREKKESFPLTVTSAQKNPTAFYLCASSITVSTDTQYFGPGTRLTVL.

The gene calls are TRBV5-1 and TRBJ1-4, with D possibly being TRBD1 (5 bases). The V end lost 4 bases, the J end lost 8 bases, and 18 bases lay between the germline ends. Per germline, CDR1 SGHRS and CDR2 YFSETQ. This CDR3 has 15 residues. The CDR3 DNA reads TGCGCCAGCAGCCAGGACTTTCCCCGGGGCGAAAAACTGTTTTTT. It encodes CASSQDFPRGEKLFF.

This clonotype was detected many times. The chain joins TRBV10-3 to TRBJ2-1; 10 bases match TRBD2. Trimming cost V 4 bases and J 7 bases; bases outside gene matches: 7. The CDR3 has 15 amino acids. Germline V gene data show CDR1 as ENHRY and CDR2 as SYGVKD. CDR3 sequence (DNA): TGTGCCATCAGTGTAGCGGGGGGCGGGGGGAATGAGCAGTTCTTC. It translates to CAISVAGGGGNEQFF.

This clonotype occurred many times. The chain recombines TRBV20-1 with TRBJ1-5; unclear D gene. This CDR3 has 15 amino acids. The V gene lost 6 bases and the J gene lost 1 base, with 16 bases spanning the gap. Germline values: CDR1 DFQATT, CDR2 SNEGSKA (reference sequence). This CDR3 reads CSARSGPRSNQPQHF. The CDR3 bases are TGCAGTGCGAGAAGTGGGCCTAGGAGCAATCAGCCCCAGCATTTT.

Comment on this clonotype: At one of its ends the junction is not consistent with the germline gene, which may arise from a read error. The rearrangement links TRBV7-2 to TRBJ1-1; TRBD1 matches at 7 bases. Germline assignment: CDR1 SGHTA and CDR2 FQGNSA. The CDR3 runs 14 residues. The DNA of the CDR3 is TGCGCCAGCATCCCACGACAGGGGAACACTGAAGCTTTCTTT. Protein: CASIPRQGNTEAFF.

This clonotype came up many times. V usage is TRBV12-3 or TRBV12-4 and J usage is TRBJ1-2, with 7 bases identical to TRBD1. J gave up 5 bases and V 5 bases, and 14 bases lay outside the gene matches. This CDR3 spans 16 amino acids. In nucleotides, the CDR3 is TGTGCCAGCAGTCCAACCTCGTACGGGACAGCATATGGCTACACCTTC. Residues: CASSPTSYGTAYGYTF.

Notes on this clonotype: An end of the junction differs from the germline gene, which may be a read error. This chain links TRBV12-3 or TRBV12-4 with TRBJ2-3; the match to TRBD2 covers 9 bases. This CDR3 contains 15 residues. CDR3 DNA sequence: TGTGCCAGCAGCTTAGCTGTAGCGGGAGCAGATACGCAGTATTTT. Translation gives CASSLAVAGADTQYF.

This clonotype was picked up a small number of times. The chain links TRBV6-1 to TRBJ1-1; D possibly corresponds to TRBD1 (5 bases). V lost 6 bases, J lost 1 base, and 15 bases lay in between. Germline CDR1 and CDR2: MNHNS and SASEGT. The CDR3 has 15 amino acids. CDR3 residues: CASSNALTGNTEAFF. Written as DNA, the CDR3 is TGTGCCAGCAGCAACGCCTTAACAGGGAACACTGAAGCTTTCTTT.

The sample holds many counts of this clonotype. This chain links TRBV28 with TRBJ2-4; a weak D match, TRBD2 (6 bases). From germline, CDR1 is MDHEN and CDR2 SYDVKM. The germline V and J ends were trimmed by 5 bases and 1 base, with 30 bases remaining between them. The CDR3 covers 21 residues. The CDR3 loop reads CASSPDFGEAGSITAKNIQYF. CDR3 coding DNA: TGTGCCAGCAGTCCAGATTTCGGGGAGGCGGGGTCCATAACGGCCAAAAACATTCAGTACTTC.

This clonotype showed up many times. This may be a read error: a much more frequent sequence differs by one nucleotide. This rearrangement joins TRBV6-5 to TRBJ1-1; 7 bases are shared with TRBD1. Germline loops: CDR1 MNHEY, CDR2 SVGAGI. V was pared by 2 bases and J by 0 bases, with 3 bases of the junction left unmatched. The CDR3 length is 15 residues. CDR3 nucleotides: TGTGCCAGCAGTTACGGACAGGCCATGAACACTGAAGCTTTCTTT. Its protein is CASSYGQAMNTEAFF.

This clonotype was counted many times. V is TRBV11-2 and J is TRBJ2-3; D is unclear. Germline lookup yields CDR1 SGHAT and CDR2 FQNNGV. Trimming pared 2 bases from V and 6 bases from J, leaving 18 bases between. The CDR3 has 16 amino acids. CDR3 nucleotides: TGTGCCAGCAGCTTATGGAGTGTGGGGTATGATGATACGCAGTATTTT. It codes for CASSLWSVGYDDTQYF.

This clonotype was counted between two and nine times. This chain connects TRBV9 to TRBJ2-3, with D perhaps TRBD1 or TRBD2 (5 bases each). The V and J ends lost 1 base and 3 bases respectively, with 12 bases between them. The CDR3 contains 15 residues. Germline-derived CDR1 and CDR2 are SGDLS and YYNGEE. The CDR3 region is CASSVRDGRTDTQYF. CDR3 nucleotide sequence: TGTGCCAGCAGCGTACGGGACGGCAGGACAGATACGCAGTATTTT.

At least ten counts were recorded for this clonotype. The chain employs TRBV20-1 and TRBJ2-1; 10 nucleotides agree with TRBD2. Unmatched junction bases numbered 6, after V lost 7 bases and J lost 0 bases. The CDR3 contains 15 residues. Germline lookup yields CDR1 DFQATT and CDR2 SNEGSKA (reference sequence). In DNA form, the CDR3 reads TGCAGTGTCAGGACTAGCGGAAGCTCCTACAATGAGCAGTTCTTC. Its translation is CSVRTSGSSYNEQFF.

This clonotype was seen many times. V gene TRBV6-2 or TRBV6-3 combines with J gene TRBJ2-5; D is possibly TRBD2 (6 bases). The CDR3 is 14 amino acids. V lost 6 bases and J 9 bases, leaving 20 bases between the germline ends. Germline CDR1 and CDR2: MNHEY and SVGEGT. The CDR3 DNA follows: TGTGCCAGCAGACCCTACCCGGGAGCTGGGGCCCAGTACTTC. It encodes CASRPYPGAGAQYF.

This clonotype has ten or more counts. CDR3 amino acids: CSAGTTGGRDTEAFF. For the CDR3, the DNA is TGCAGTGCTGGGACCACAGGGGGAAGAGACACTGAAGCTTTCTTT. V usage is TRBV20-1 and J usage is TRBJ1-1; 8 nucleotides agree with TRBD1. Germline values: CDR1 DFQATT, CDR2 SNEGSKA (reference sequence). This CDR3 has 15 amino acids. The V and J ends lost 5 bases and 3 bases, in that order; junction bases with no gene match: 11.

This clonotype was counted only a few times. A much larger clonotype is one base distant, so this may be a read error. This chain uses TRBV7-2 with TRBJ2-7; the D gene is possibly TRBD1 (5 bases). From germline, CDR1 is SGHTA and CDR2 FQGNSA. The CDR3 length is 14 residues. CDR3 residues: CASGLGAAPYEQYF. CDR3 in DNA: TGTGCCAGCGGCTTAGGGGCAGCGCCCTACGAGCAGTACTTC. The entire variable domain, with the rest obtained from reference TRBV7-2 and TRBJ2-7, is as follows: GAGVSQSPSNKVTEKGKDVELRCDPISGHTALYWYRQSLGQGLEFLIYFQGNSAPDKSGLPSDRFSAERTGGSVSTLTIQRTQQEDSAVYLCASGLGAAPYEQYFGPGTRLTVT.

This clonotype was observed at least ten times. This chain uses TRBV24-1 with TRBJ2-2; 8 bases are a match to TRBD2. The CDR3 sequence is 16 residues long. Germline assignment: CDR1 KGHDR and CDR2 SFDVKD. Trimming at V came to 8 bases and at J to 6 bases, leaving 13 bases not matched to a gene. The CDR3 bases are TGTGCCACCAATGACGCCGGGGGGGCAGGATCCGGGGAGCTGTTTTTT. Its protein product is CATNDAGGAGSGELFF.

This clonotype was observed many times. The chain carries TRBV27 and TRBJ2-1; no clear D gene. The germline V gene encodes CDR1 MNHEY and CDR2 SMNVEV (reference sequence). V was cut by 7 bases and J by 6 bases, with 16 bases left in between. The CDR3 extends over 14 amino acids. The chain's CDR3 is CASNDFGAVNEQFF. The CDR3 DNA follows: TGTGCCAGCAACGACTTCGGCGCAGTCAATGAGCAGTTCTTC.

The chain uses TRBV20-1 and TRBJ2-7; D may be TRBD2 (6 bases). The length of the CDR3 is 13 residues. Germline V gives CDR1 DFQATT, CDR2 SNEGSKA (reference sequence). Trimming left V 3 bases short and J 2 bases short, with 11 bases between. In nucleotides, the CDR3 is TGCAGTGCTAGTACGGGGGAGCCCTACGAGCAGTACTTC. Its protein is CSASTGEPYEQYF.

Many counts were recorded for this clonotype. Written as DNA, the CDR3 is TGTGCCAGCAGCTTAGGTCCAGGGGCTTACTACGAGCAGTACTTC. This encodes CASSLGPGAYYEQYF. The rearrangement joins TRBV7-3 to TRBJ2-7, with D perhaps TRBD1 (6 bases). Trimming took off 2 bases at V and 3 bases at J, with 14 bases between the two ends. Germline-derived CDR1 and CDR2 are SGHTA and FQGTGA. The CDR3 extends over 15 amino acids.

This clonotype appeared a few times. J is TRBJ2-7 and V is TRBV6-2 or TRBV6-3, with 9 bases matching TRBD1. Trimming at V came to 8 bases and at J to 3 bases, leaving 8 bases not matched to a gene. This CDR3 comprises 14 residues. Germline CDR1 is MNHEY and CDR2 is SVGEGT. As DNA, the CDR3 is TGTGCCAGCGGTAAGGGACAGGGAATCTACGAGCAGTACTTC. Residues: CASGKGQGIYEQYF.